These 21 T cell receptor beta chains came from one sample sequenced in a study of T cell changes during pregnancy in multiple sclerosis. The assay was immunoSEQ multiplex PCR, and TCRdb's table has in-frame clones only and misses some. The table shows roughly 48,000 clones, with approximately 92% occurring only once. Sequenced material: CD4+ T cells from peripheral blood mononuclear cells, taken in the second trimester of pregnancy. The receptors here all came from a female donor in good health, enrolled as a control in a pregnancy study.

The rearrangement links TRBV28 to TRBJ2-3, with D possibly being TRBD1 (6 bases). V shed 3 bases and J shed 0 bases, with 10 bases lying between them. This CDR3 comprises 15 residues. Germline-derived CDR1 and CDR2 are MDHEN and SYDVKM. As DNA, the CDR3 is TGTGCCAGCAGTTTGGTGACAGGTAGCACAGATACGCAGTATTTT. It yields the protein CASSLVTGSTDTQYF.

The rearrangement joins TRBV15 to TRBJ2-7, with 8 positions matching TRBD2. Germline V gene lookup returns CDR1 LNHNV and CDR2 YYDKDF (reference sequence). The J segment lost 4 bases and the V segment lost 1 base, leaving 6 bases of the junction unmatched. The CDR3 spans 15 residues. Here the CDR3 reads CATSRAPASGYEQYF. CDR3 sequence (DNA): TGTGCCACCAGCAGAGCCCCCGCTAGCGGGTACGAGCAGTACTTC.

The chain carries TRBV6-1 and TRBJ2-5, with 8 bases that match TRBD1. Germline-derived CDR1 and CDR2 are MNHNS and SASEGT. V trimming: 3 bases; J trimming: 6 bases; junction bases outside the gene matches: 9. The CDR3 has 15 amino acids. The CDR3 region has the DNA TGTGCCAGCAGTGAGGGGGACAGGTGGGTGAAGACCCAGTACTTC. It yields the protein CASSEGDRWVKTQYF.

The chain has TRBV12-5 and TRBJ2-1; 9 bases are a match to TRBD2. From germline, CDR1 is LGHNT and CDR2 FRNRAP. After removal of 0 bases from V and 6 bases from J, the junction contained 6 bases not matched to a gene. This CDR3 spans 16 amino acids. Here the CDR3 DNA reads TGTGCTAGTGGTTTGGTTGTAGCGGGAGTCCGCAATGAGCAGTTCTTC. Translated: CASGLVVAGVRNEQFF.

V gene TRBV15 combines with J gene TRBJ1-5; weak D call: TRBD1 (5 bases). CDR1 and CDR2 from the germline V gene are LNHNV and YYDKDF (reference sequence). V lost 1 base, J lost 0 bases, and 16 bases lay in between. CDR3 size: 18 residues. This chain's CDR3 is CATSRVRGGVDSNQPQHF. CDR3 coding DNA: TGTGCCACCAGCAGAGTGCGGGGGGGTGTGGATAGCAATCAGCCCCAGCATTTT.

This clone appeared once. This chain uses TRBV5-1 with TRBJ2-7; 8 bases agree with TRBD1. The CDR3 runs 14 residues. Losses at the gene ends were 3 bases for V and 11 bases for J; bases not matched to a gene: 13. In germline, CDR1 is SGHRS, CDR2 YFSETQ. The CDR3 region has the DNA TGCGCCAGCAGCTCTAAGCCCGGACAGGGAAAGGAGTACTTC. Translated, it gives CASSSKPGQGKEYF.

This chain links TRBV28 with TRBJ2-7; maybe TRBD2 (7 bases). The CDR3 has 15 amino acids. Germline assignment: CDR1 MDHEN and CDR2 SYDVKM. Trimming pared 4 bases from V and 3 bases from J, leaving 16 bases between. In DNA form, the CDR3 reads TGTGCCAGCAGTTCCAGGGGAGGGGGGAACTACGAGCAGTACTTC. This codes for CASSSRGGGNYEQYF.

The chain is built from TRBV5-6 and TRBJ2-7; D is possibly TRBD1 (5 bases). There are 14 residues in the CDR3. Germline CDR1 reads SGHDT; CDR2 reads YYEEEE. Trimming shortened V by 0 bases and J by 6 bases, and 13 bases separated the two germline ends. The CDR3 sequence is CASSLDQGVGEQYF. The CDR3 DNA is TGTGCCAGCAGCTTGGATCAAGGGGTGGGCGAGCAGTACTTC.

Only one count was recorded for this clone. This chain uses TRBV28 with TRBJ2-4; D is possibly TRBD2 (6 bases). The length of the CDR3 is 14 residues. Trimming left V 7 bases short and J 0 bases short, with 10 bases between. Germline V gene lookup returns CDR1 MDHEN and CDR2 SYDVKM. The CDR3 DNA reads TGTGCCAGCAAAAGGGGACTAGCCAAAAACATTCAGTACTTC. This sequence encodes CASKRGLAKNIQYF.

This clone has a single count. The rearrangement joins TRBV2 to TRBJ1-1, with D unclear. Trimming stripped 0 bases from V and 5 bases from J, with 10 bases between. Looked up from germline, CDR1 is SNHLY and CDR2 is FYNNEI. The CDR3 has 14 residues. The CDR3 loop reads CASSEALGLTEAFF. The CDR3 bases are TGTGCCAGCAGTGAAGCGCTCGGTTTAACTGAAGCTTTCTTT.

V and J are TRBV29-1 and TRBJ2-1; the match to TRBD1 covers 9 bases. V trimming: 4 bases; J trimming: 0 bases; junction bases outside the gene matches: 4. The germline gives CDR1 SQVTM, CDR2 ANQGSEA. The CDR3 extends over 15 amino acids. This chain's CDR3 is CSVAGTGSSYNEQFF. The CDR3 DNA sequence: TGCAGCGTTGCCGGGACAGGGAGCTCCTACAATGAGCAGTTCTTC.

The chain joins TRBV25-1 to TRBJ1-2; D not certain. The length of the CDR3 is 13 residues. Trimming removed 2 bases at V and 4 bases at J, with 8 bases between. Germline V gene sequence: CDR1 MGHDK, CDR2 SYGVNS. The CDR3 protein is CASSEAGVYGYTF. DNA for the CDR3: TGTGCCAGCAGTGAAGCAGGTGTCTATGGCTACACCTTC.

CDR3 residues: CASSPRTSGGTQYF. The CDR3 nucleotides read TGTGCCAGCAGCCCCCGGACTAGCGGGGGGACCCAGTACTTC. This chain links TRBV7-9 with TRBJ2-5; TRBD2 matches at 13 bases. The CDR3 contains 14 residues. The J segment lost 7 bases and the V segment lost 5 bases, leaving 4 bases of the junction unmatched. CDR1 and CDR2 from the germline V gene are SEHNR and FQNEAQ (reference sequence).

The chain recombines TRBV30 with TRBJ1-3; D is undetermined. The CDR3 is 15 residues long. V lost 4 bases and J 0 bases, leaving 13 bases between the germline ends. Per germline, CDR1 GTSNPN and CDR2 SVGIG (reference sequence). CDR3 protein: CAWIELSFSGNTIYF. CDR3 sequence (DNA): TGTGCCTGGATCGAACTGAGTTTCTCTGGAAACACCATATATTTT.

V and J are TRBV5-4 and TRBJ2-5; 8 bases fit TRBD2. Germline V gene sequence: CDR1 SGHNT, CDR2 YYREEE (reference sequence). V was clipped by 0 bases and J by 2 bases; unmatched bases: 9. The CDR3 has 17 amino acids. The CDR3 region is CASSLGGASGLQETQYF. CDR3 sequence (DNA): TGTGCCAGCAGCTTGGGGGGGGCTAGCGGGCTTCAAGAGACCCAGTACTTC. Full variable domain (rest looked up from reference TRBV5-4 and TRBJ2-5): ETGVTQSPTHLIKTRGQQVTLRCSSQSGHNTVSWYQQALGQGPQFIFQYYREEENGRGNFPPRFSGLQFPNYSSELNVNALELDDSALYLCASSLGGASGLQETQYFGPGTRLLVL.

This clone was picked up one time. For the CDR3, the DNA is TGCGCCAGCAGCTACCGGGACAGGGATTTGAGAGATACGCAGTATTTT. It yields the protein CASSYRDRDLRDTQYF. V is TRBV5-1 and J is TRBJ2-3, with 9 nucleotides matching TRBD1. The J segment lost 5 bases and the V segment lost 3 bases, leaving 10 bases of the junction unmatched. CDR3 length: 16 residues. The germline V gene has CDR1 SGHRS and CDR2 YFSETQ.

V gene TRBV28 combines with J gene TRBJ1-5, with D maybe TRBD1 (6 bases). This CDR3 is 15 amino acids long. Germline lookup yields CDR1 MDHEN and CDR2 SYDVKM. Between the trimmed V and J ends, which lost 5 bases and 4 bases, there was a span of 15 bases. The CDR3 here is CASSLLTGSNQPQHF. The CDR3 DNA reads TGTGCCAGCAGTCTACTTACAGGGTCGAATCAGCCCCAGCATTTT.

CDR3 bases: TGTGCCAGTAGTCCCCGGATCGGGGGAACTGGCTACACCTTC. Its protein is CASSPRIGGTGYTF. This chain connects TRBV19 to TRBJ1-2; possibly TRBD1 for D (5 bases). The CDR3 totals 14 residues. V shed 5 bases and J shed 7 bases, with 17 bases lying between them. Germline CDR1 reads LNHDA; CDR2 reads SQIVND (reference sequence).

The chain carries TRBV4-2 and TRBJ2-7, with a weak D call TRBD2 (5 bases). The germline V gene encodes CDR1 LGHNA and CDR2 YNFKEQ. CDR3 size: 15 residues. Trimming took 5 bases from V and 2 from J, leaving 16 bases between them. This CDR3 reads CASSEGIPDTYEQYF. CDR3 nucleotides: TGTGCCAGCAGCGAGGGAATACCTGATACCTACGAGCAGTACTTC.

The V gene is TRBV19, the J gene TRBJ1-1; D is uncertain. Germline V CDR1 and CDR2: LNHDA, SQIVND (reference sequence). The CDR3 is 13 amino acids. V lost 0 bases, J lost 8 bases, and 10 bases lay in between. CDR3 loop: CASSIEWGDEAFF. The DNA of the CDR3 is TGTGCCAGTAGTATAGAATGGGGAGACGAAGCTTTCTTT.

V and J are TRBV5-4 and TRBJ1-1; D might be TRBD1 (6 bases). Germline CDR1 SGHNT, CDR2 YYREEE (reference sequence). The CDR3 extends over 16 amino acids. V gave up 0 bases and J gave up 4 bases, with 16 bases separating them. The CDR3 coding sequence is TGTGCCAGCAGCTTGGGTACAGGGAAGGTGGGCACTGAAGCTTTCTTT. Translation: CASSLGTGKVGTEAFF.